This T cell receptor (beta chain) came from a study of shared clonotypes between healthy human individuals. About the study: Participating donors consisted of two women and a few men aged 18 to 49.

Points from the study as a whole: All-four-donor shared clonotypes had higher generation probabilities than non-shared clonotypes did.

Per the germline V gene, CDR1 is SGHAT and CDR2 is FQNNGV. The CDR3 covers 11 residues. V was shortened by 9 bases and J by 0 bases, with 5 bases between the two germline ends. Assay used: immunoSEQ multiplex PCR; TCRdb lists only in-frame clones, some missing. This table has some 2,100,000 clones, under 97% appearing once. A remark on this clone: No antigen is known for it.

This clonotype originated in a man between 18 and 29 years old in good health. Sequenced input: naive CD4+ T cells sorted from blood. Subset given: CD45RA+ positively selected. The J gene is TRBJ1-1, the V gene TRBV11-2; no clear D. CDR3 sequence (DNA): TGTGCCAGTCGGATGAACACTGAAGCTTTCTTT. As protein: CASRMNTEAFF.